This TCR beta chain was captured by sequencing in a study of somatic mutations in cytotoxic T cells in rheumatoid arthritis. Study context: Flow cytometric sorting isolated some V beta antibody-stained T-cell populations at nearly 100% purity, and among them were V beta1+ cells that underwent TCRB sequencing.

V was trimmed by 4 bases and J by 8 bases, leaving 8 bases between them. Germline CDR1 reads SEHNR; CDR2 reads FQNEAQ (reference sequence). The CDR3 has 11 residues. Sequencing was performed with immunoSEQ multiplex PCR; in TCRdb, only in-frame clones are kept and a portion is missing. Among 18,000 or so clones, over 75% were seen once, and the ten largest hold about 8.1%. With regard to this clone: Its antigen remains unknown.

General observations from the study: The study found that the largest CD8+ clone exceeded 20% of CD8+ cells in about an eighth of the roughly 65 patients. TRBV07's slight underrepresentation, observed in rheumatoid arthritis patients, lacked adjustment for multiple comparisons.

This clonotype originated in an adult with rheumatoid arthritis. This chain uses TRBV7-9 with TRBJ1-2; D might be TRBD1 (5 bases). What was sequenced was CD8+ T cells sorted from blood. The CDR3 DNA reads TGTGCCAGCAGCTCAGGGTCCGGCTACACCTTC. Its protein product is CASSSGSGYTF.